The 13 T cell receptor beta chains below were found in one sample sequenced in a study of identical twins. TCRdb reanalysed the 5' RACE reads using MiXCR and keeps one entry per CDR3 protein. This repertoire shows roughly 280,000 distinct CDR3 sequences, roughly 9% found once; its top ten account for 6% to 8.5%. This same sample was also part of a study on yellow fever vaccine responses in identical twins.

Sequencing used CD8+ T cells sorted from blood. These TCRs come from a woman in her late teens or twenties in good health.

In this sample, this clonotype turned up many times. The V gene is TRBV4-3, the J gene TRBJ1-1; 8 bases fit TRBD1. Germline assignment: CDR1 LGHNA and CDR2 YSLEER. This CDR3 region has 14 residues. J lost 4 bases, V lost 4 bases, and 5 bases had no gene match. The CDR3 reads CASSPDRAITEAFF. DNA of the CDR3: TGCGCCAGCAGCCCGGACAGGGCGATCACTGAAGCTTTCTTT.

This sequence joins TRBV29-1 and TRBJ2-3; D possibly corresponds to TRBD1 (6 bases). In germline, CDR1 is SQVTM, CDR2 ANQGSEA. This CDR3 spans 13 amino acids. Deletions cut 5 bases from V and 0 bases from J, with 9 bases between. CDR3 coding DNA: TGCAGCGTTTGGACAGACAGCACAGATACGCAGTATTTT. Its protein is CSVWTDSTDTQYF.

This clonotype was recorded at least ten times. The gene calls are TRBV27 and TRBJ2-7; 8 bases map to TRBD1. Germline V gene lookup returns CDR1 MNHEY and CDR2 SMNVEV (reference sequence). Trimming took 5 bases from V and 6 from J; bases not matched to a gene: 6. The CDR3 is 13 residues long. Here the CDR3 reads CASSPGGISEQYF. The CDR3 coding sequence is TGTGCCAGCAGTCCAGGGGGCATAAGCGAGCAGTACTTC.

This chain uses TRBV9 with TRBJ2-3; the D gene is possibly TRBD1 (6 bases). This CDR3 comprises 17 residues. Deletions cut 2 bases from V and 0 bases from J, with 16 bases between. Germline V gene lookup returns CDR1 SGDLS and CDR2 YYNGEE. CDR3 nucleotides: TGTGCCAGCAGCGTCGGCAGGGGTCCAACTAGCACAGATACGCAGTATTTT. Translating gives CASSVGRGPTSTDTQYF.

This chain links TRBV20-1 with TRBJ2-3, with TRBD2 matching over 7 bases. This CDR3 is 15 amino acids long. Germline V gives CDR1 DFQATT, CDR2 SNEGSKA (reference sequence). V lost 5 bases to trimming and J lost 3 bases; unmatched junction nucleotides: 11. The CDR3, as DNA: TGCAGTGCTGAAGCACCGGGAGGACTGACAGATACGCAGTATTTT. Protein product: CSAEAPGGLTDTQYF.

Many counts were recorded for this clonotype. V and J are TRBV4-3 and TRBJ2-3; perhaps TRBD2 as D (6 bases). This CDR3 has 16 amino acids. In germline, CDR1 is LGHNA, CDR2 YSLEER. Trimming stripped 0 bases from V and 4 bases from J, with 14 bases between. CDR3 bases: TGCGCCAGCAGCCAAGATCTGGGAGGTGTCTCAGATACGCAGTATTTT. Protein product: CASSQDLGGVSDTQYF.

The table lists this clonotype with a few counts. The chain couples TRBV11-1 to TRBJ2-1; 9 positions agree with TRBD2. CDR3 length equals 16 residues. V lost 4 bases to trimming and J lost 0 bases; unmatched junction nucleotides: 4. Per germline, CDR1 SGHAT and CDR2 FQDESV (reference sequence). The CDR3 region is CASSSATSGSYNEQFF. The DNA of the CDR3 is TGTGCCAGCAGCTCAGCGACTAGCGGCTCCTACAATGAGCAGTTCTTC.

This clonotype was observed a few times. This chain uses TRBV6-2 or TRBV6-3 with TRBJ2-1, with D uncertain. Trimming took off 10 bases at V and 5 bases at J, with 15 bases between the two ends. CDR3 size: 13 residues. The V gene's germline CDR1 is MNHEY and CDR2 SVGEGT. The CDR3 DNA reads TGTGCCATTTCGACTTTAAAGGACAATGAGCAGTTCTTC. Amino acid sequence: CAISTLKDNEQFF.

This clonotype was picked up many times. The chain couples TRBV11-2 to TRBJ2-3, with TRBD1 matching over 8 bases. Germline lookup yields CDR1 SGHAT and CDR2 FQNNGV. The CDR3 has 16 residues. Trimming took 5 bases from V and 3 from J; bases not matched to a gene: 10. The CDR3 spells CASSHTRDRRTDTQYF. In nucleotides, the CDR3 is TGTGCCAGCAGCCACACCCGGGACAGGAGAACAGATACGCAGTATTTT.

This chain connects TRBV7-9 to TRBJ1-4; no reliable D call. With 7 bases removed from V and 0 bases from J, the gap between germline ends came to 9 bases. Per germline, CDR1 SEHNR and CDR2 FQNEAQ (reference sequence). This CDR3 region has 14 residues. For the CDR3, the DNA is TGTGCCAGCAATTTGGGAGCAACTAATGAAAAACTGTTTTTT. The encoded protein is CASNLGATNEKLFF.

This clonotype was observed a few times. V usage is TRBV6-5 and J usage is TRBJ2-7; a possible D gene is TRBD2 (5 bases). V was cut by 4 bases and J by 3 bases, with 16 bases left in between. CDR3 length equals 15 residues. From germline, CDR1 is MNHEY and CDR2 SVGAGI. CDR3 protein: CASSLGRGLYYEQYF. The DNA for the CDR3 is TGTGCCAGCAGTTTGGGTCGGGGTCTTTACTACGAGCAGTACTTC.

This clonotype appeared many times. The chain recombines TRBV5-1 with TRBJ2-7; 7 bases are shared with TRBD1. V shed 4 bases and J 2 bases; nucleotides not matched to a gene: 6. In germline, CDR1 is SGHRS, CDR2 YFSETQ. This CDR3 region has 14 residues. The CDR3 here is CASSMGDSAYEQYF. CDR3 coding DNA: TGCGCCAGCAGCATGGGGGACAGCGCCTACGAGCAGTACTTC.

This clonotype was picked up a small number of times. The chain is built from TRBV6-2 or TRBV6-3 and TRBJ2-7; TRBD1 agrees at 7 bases. This CDR3 is built from 12 residues. V trimming: 6 bases; J trimming: 5 bases; junction bases outside the gene matches: 4. Germline CDR1 reads MNHEY; CDR2 reads SVGEGT. Here the CDR3 reads CASRDRRNEQYF. As DNA, the CDR3 is TGTGCCAGCAGGGACAGGAGGAACGAGCAGTACTTC.